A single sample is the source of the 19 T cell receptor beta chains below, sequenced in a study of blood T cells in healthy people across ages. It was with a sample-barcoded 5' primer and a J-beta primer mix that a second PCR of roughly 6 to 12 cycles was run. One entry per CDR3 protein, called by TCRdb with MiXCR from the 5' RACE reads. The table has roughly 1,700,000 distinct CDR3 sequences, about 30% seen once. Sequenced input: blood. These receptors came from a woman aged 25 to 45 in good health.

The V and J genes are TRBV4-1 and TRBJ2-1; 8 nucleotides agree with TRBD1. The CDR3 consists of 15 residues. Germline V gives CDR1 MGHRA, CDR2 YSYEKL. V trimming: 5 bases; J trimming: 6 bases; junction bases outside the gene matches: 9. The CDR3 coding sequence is TGCGCCAGCAGCTTTGACAGGGGAATTGGCAATGAGCAGTTCTTC. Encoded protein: CASSFDRGIGNEQFF.

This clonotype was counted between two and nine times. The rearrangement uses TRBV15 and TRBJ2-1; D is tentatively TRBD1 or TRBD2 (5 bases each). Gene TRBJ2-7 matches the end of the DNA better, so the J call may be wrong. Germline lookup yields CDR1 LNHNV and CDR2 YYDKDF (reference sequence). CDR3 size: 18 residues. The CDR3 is CATSRDLPGTSSYNEQYF. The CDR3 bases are TGTGCCACCAGCAGAGATCTCCCCGGGACGAGCTCCTACAATGAGCAGTACTTC.

The CDR3: CSARTGSWPDTQYF. The CDR3 DNA reads TGCAGTGCCAGAACAGGGAGTTGGCCAGATACGCAGTATTTT. V usage is TRBV20-1 and J usage is TRBJ2-3; weak D call: TRBD1 (6 bases). This CDR3 spans 14 amino acids. V shed 6 bases and J shed 4 bases, with 17 bases lying between them. Germline V gene sequence: CDR1 DFQATT, CDR2 SNEGSKA (reference sequence).

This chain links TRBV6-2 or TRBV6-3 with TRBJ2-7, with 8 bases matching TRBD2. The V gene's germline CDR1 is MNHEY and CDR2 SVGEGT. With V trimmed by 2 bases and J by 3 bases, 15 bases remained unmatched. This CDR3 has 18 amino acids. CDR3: CASSYRLEITSGSYEQYF. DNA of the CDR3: TGTGCCAGCAGTTACCGACTTGAAATTACTAGCGGAAGCTACGAGCAGTACTTC.

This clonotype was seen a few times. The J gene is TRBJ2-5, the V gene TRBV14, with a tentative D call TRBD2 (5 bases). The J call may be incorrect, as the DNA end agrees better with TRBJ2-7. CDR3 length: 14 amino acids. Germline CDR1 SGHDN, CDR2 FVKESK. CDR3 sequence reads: CASSHGLAFYEQYF. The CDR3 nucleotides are TGTGCCAGCAGCCACGGACTGGCGTTCTACGAGCAGTACTTC.

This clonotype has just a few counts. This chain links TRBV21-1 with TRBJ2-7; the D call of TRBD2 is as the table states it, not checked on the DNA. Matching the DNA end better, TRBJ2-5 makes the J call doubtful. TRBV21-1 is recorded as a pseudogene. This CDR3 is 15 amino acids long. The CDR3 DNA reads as TGTGCCAGCAGCCCGGGGGGGCCCAGGGAAGAGACCCAGTACTTC. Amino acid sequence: CASSPGGPREETQYF.

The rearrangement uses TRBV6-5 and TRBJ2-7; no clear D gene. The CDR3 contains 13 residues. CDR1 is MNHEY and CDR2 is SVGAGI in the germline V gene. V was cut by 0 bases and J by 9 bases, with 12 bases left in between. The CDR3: CASSYSSANGQYF. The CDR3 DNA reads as TGTGCCAGCAGTTACTCTTCCGCTAACGGGCAGTACTTC.

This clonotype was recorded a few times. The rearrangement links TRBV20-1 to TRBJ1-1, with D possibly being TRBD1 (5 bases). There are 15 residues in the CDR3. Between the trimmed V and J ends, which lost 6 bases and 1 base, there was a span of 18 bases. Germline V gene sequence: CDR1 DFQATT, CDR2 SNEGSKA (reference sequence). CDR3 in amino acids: CSAGGRGLTNTEAFF. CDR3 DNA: TGCAGTGCCGGCGGACGGGGACTCACGAACACTGAAGCTTTCTTT.

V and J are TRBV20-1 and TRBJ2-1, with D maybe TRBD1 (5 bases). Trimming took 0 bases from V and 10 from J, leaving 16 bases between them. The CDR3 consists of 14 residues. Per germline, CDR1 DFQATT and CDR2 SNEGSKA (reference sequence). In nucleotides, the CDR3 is TGCAGTGCTAGAGAACAGGTCCCCCGCTACGAGCAGTTCTTC. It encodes CSAREQVPRYEQFF.

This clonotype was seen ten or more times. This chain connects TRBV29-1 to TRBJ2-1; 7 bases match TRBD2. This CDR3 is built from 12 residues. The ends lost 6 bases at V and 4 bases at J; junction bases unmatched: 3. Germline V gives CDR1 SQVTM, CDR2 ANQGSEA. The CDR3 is CSVASGYNEQFF. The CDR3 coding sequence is TGCAGCGTCGCTAGCGGATACAATGAGCAGTTCTTC.

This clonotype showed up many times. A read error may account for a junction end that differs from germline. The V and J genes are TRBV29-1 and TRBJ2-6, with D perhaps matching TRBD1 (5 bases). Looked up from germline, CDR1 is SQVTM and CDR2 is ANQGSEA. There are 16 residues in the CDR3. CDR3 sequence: CSVEAGLTSEANVLTF. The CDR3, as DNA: TGCAGCGTTGAAGCAGGGTTGACTTCTGAGGCCAACGTCCTGACTTTC. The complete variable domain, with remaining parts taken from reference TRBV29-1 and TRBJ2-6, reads SAVISQKPSRDICQRGTSLTIQCQVDSQVTMMFWYRQQPGQSLTLIATANQGSEATYESGFVIDKFPISRPNLTFSTLTVSNMSPEDSSIYLCSVEAGLTSEANVLTFGAGSRLTVL.

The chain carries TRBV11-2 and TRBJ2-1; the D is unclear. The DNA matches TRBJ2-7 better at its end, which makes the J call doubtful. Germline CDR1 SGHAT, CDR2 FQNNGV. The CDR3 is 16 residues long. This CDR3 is CASSLLPVSSYNEQYF. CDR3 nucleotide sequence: TGTGCCAGCAGCTTGTTACCTGTAAGCTCCTACAATGAGCAGTACTTC.

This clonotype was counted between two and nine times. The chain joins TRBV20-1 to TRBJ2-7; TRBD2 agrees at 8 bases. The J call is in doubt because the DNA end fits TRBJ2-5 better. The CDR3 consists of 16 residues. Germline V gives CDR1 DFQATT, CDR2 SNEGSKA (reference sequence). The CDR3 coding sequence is TGCAGTGCTAGCCTCCTGGGGACTAGGGTGGTGGAGACCCAGTACTTC. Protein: CSASLLGTRVVETQYF.

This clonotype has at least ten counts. The CDR3 nucleotides read TGTGCCAGCAGCTTTAGTGGAATCTACGAGCAGTACTTC. It specifies CASSFSGIYEQYF. J is TRBJ2-7 and V is TRBV7-9, with D uncertain. V lost 3 bases to trimming and J lost 3 bases, with 9 bases between them. The germline V gene has CDR1 SEHNR and CDR2 FQNEAQ (reference sequence). The CDR3 length is 13 residues.

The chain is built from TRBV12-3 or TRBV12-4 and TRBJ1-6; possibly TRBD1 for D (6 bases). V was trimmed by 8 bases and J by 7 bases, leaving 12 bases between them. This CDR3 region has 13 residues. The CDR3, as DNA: TGTGCCAGCGGAAACAGGGAGAATTCACCCCTCCACTTT. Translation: CASGNRENSPLHF.

The CDR3 DNA follows: TGCAGCGTTGAAGATGGCGGGGCGGGCACTGAAGCTTTCTTT. This translates into CSVEDGGAGTEAFF. The rearrangement joins TRBV29-1 to TRBJ1-1, with D possibly being TRBD1 (5 bases). This CDR3 comprises 14 residues. Germline V gene sequence: CDR1 SQVTM, CDR2 ANQGSEA. V lost 0 bases and J lost 4, with 12 bases in between.

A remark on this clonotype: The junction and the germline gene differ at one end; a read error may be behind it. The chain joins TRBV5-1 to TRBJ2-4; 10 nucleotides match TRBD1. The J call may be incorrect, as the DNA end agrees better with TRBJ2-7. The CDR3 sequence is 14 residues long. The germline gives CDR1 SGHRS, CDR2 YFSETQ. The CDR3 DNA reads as TGCGCCAGTAGCTCGGGGACAGGGGAAAACGAGCAGTACTTC. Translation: CASSSGTGENEQYF.

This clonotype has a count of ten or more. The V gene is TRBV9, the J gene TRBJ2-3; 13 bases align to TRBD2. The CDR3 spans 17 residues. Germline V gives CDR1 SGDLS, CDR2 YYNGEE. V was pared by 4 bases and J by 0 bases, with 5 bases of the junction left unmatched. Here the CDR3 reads CASSPGLAGVSTDTQYF. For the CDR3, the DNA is TGTGCCAGCAGCCCTGGACTAGCGGGGGTTAGCACAGATACGCAGTATTTT.

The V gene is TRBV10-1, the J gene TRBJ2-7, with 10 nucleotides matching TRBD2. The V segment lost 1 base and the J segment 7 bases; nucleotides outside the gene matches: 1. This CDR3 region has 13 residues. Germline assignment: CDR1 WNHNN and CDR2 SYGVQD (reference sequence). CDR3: CASSELLAGEQYF. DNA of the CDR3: TGCGCCAGCAGTGAGTTACTAGCGGGAGAGCAGTACTTC.